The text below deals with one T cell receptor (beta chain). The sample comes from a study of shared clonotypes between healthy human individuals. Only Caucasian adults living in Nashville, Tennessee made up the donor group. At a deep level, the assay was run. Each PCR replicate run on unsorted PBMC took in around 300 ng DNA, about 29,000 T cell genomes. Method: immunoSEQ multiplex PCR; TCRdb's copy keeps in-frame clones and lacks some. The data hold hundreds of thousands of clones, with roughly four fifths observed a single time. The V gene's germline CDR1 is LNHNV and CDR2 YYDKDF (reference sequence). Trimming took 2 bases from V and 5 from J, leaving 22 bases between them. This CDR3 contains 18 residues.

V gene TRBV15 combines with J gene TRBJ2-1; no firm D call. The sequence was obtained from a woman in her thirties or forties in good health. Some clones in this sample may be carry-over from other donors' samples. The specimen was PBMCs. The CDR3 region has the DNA TGTGCCACCAGCAGAAGATCTGAACACGTGGTTTTCGACAATGAGCAGTTCTTC. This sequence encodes CATSRRSEHVVFDNEQFF.